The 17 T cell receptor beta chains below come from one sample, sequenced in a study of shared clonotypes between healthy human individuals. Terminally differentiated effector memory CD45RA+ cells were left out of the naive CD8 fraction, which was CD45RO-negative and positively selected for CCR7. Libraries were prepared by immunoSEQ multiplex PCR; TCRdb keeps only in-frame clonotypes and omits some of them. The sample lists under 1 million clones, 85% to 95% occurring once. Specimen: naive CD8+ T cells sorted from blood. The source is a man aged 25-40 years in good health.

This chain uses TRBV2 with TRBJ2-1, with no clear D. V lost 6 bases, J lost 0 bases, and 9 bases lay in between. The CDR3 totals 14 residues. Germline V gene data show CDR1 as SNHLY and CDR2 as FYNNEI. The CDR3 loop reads CASRALSSYNEQFF. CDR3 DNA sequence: TGTGCCAGCAGGGCTTTAAGCTCCTACAATGAGCAGTTCTTC.

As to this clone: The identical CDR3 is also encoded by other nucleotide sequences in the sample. As DNA, the CDR3 is TGTGCCAGCAGTTCCGGACCCTACGAGCAGTACTTC. Its translation is CASSSGPYEQYF. This sequence joins TRBV6-5 and TRBJ2-7, with no clear D. The V gene lost 4 bases and the J gene lost 2 bases, with 6 bases spanning the gap. This CDR3 contains 12 residues. CDR1 MNHEY and CDR2 SVGAGI come from the germline V gene.

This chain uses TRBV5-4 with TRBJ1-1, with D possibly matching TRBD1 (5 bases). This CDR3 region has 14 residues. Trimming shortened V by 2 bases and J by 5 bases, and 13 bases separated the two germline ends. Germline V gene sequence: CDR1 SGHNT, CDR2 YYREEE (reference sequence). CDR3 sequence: CASSFFGGRTEAFF. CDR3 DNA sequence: TGTGCCAGCAGCTTCTTCGGGGGTAGGACTGAAGCTTTCTTT.

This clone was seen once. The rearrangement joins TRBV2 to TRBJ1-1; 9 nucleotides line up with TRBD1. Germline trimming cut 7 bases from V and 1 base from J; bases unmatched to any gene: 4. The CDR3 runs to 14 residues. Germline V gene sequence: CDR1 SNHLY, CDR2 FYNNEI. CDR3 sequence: CASTKGQGNTEAFF. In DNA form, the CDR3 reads TGTGCCAGCACCAAGGGACAGGGGAACACTGAAGCTTTCTTT.

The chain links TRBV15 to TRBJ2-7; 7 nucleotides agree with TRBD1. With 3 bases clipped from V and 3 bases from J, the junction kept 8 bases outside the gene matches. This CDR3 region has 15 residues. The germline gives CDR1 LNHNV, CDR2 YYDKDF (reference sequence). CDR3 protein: CATSREDRTNYEQYF. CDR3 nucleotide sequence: TGTGCCACCAGCAGGGAGGACAGGACGAACTACGAGCAGTACTTC.

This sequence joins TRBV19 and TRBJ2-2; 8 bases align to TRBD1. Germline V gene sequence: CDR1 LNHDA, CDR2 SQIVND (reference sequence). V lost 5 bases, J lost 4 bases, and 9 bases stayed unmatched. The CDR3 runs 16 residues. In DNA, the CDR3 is TGTGCCAGTAGTCCCCTTGACAGGGGTGGCACCGGGGAGCTGTTTTTT. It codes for CASSPLDRGGTGELFF. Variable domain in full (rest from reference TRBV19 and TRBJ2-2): DGGITQSPKYLFRKEGQNVTLSCEQNLNHDAMYWYRQDPGQGLRLIYYSQIVNDFQKGDIAEGYSVSREKKESFPLTVTSAQKNPTAFYLCASSPLDRGGTGELFFGEGSRLTVL.

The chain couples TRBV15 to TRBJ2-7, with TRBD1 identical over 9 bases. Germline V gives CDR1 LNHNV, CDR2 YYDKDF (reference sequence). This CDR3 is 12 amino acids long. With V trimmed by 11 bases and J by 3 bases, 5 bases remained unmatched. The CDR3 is CAAGQGNYEQYF. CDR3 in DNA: TGTGCCGCCGGACAGGGGAACTACGAGCAGTACTTC.

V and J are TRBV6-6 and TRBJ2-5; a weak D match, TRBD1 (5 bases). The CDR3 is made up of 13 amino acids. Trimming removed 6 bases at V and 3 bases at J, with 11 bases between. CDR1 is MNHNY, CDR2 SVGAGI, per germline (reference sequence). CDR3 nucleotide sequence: TGTGCCAGCAGCCTGACAGCCGAAGAGACCCAGTACTTC. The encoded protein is CASSLTAEETQYF.

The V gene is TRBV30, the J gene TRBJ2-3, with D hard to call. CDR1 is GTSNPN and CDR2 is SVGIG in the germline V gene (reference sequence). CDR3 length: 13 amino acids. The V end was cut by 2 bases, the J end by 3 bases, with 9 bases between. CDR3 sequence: CAWSSIATDTQYF. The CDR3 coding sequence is TGTGCCTGGAGTTCAATCGCTACAGATACGCAGTATTTT.

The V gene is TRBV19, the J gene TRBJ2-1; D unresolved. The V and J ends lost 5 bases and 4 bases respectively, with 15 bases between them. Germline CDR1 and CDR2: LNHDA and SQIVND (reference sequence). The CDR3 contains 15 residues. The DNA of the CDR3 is TGTGCCAGTAGTTTTTTACCGACTGGGTACAATGAGCAGTTCTTC. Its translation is CASSFLPTGYNEQFF.

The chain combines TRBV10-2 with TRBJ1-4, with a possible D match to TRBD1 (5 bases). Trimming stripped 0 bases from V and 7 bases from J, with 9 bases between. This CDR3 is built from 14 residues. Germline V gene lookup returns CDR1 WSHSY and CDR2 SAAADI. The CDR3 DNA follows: TGCGCCAGCAGTGAGTCGCCAGGGATTGAAAAACTGTTTTTT. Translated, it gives CASSESPGIEKLFF.

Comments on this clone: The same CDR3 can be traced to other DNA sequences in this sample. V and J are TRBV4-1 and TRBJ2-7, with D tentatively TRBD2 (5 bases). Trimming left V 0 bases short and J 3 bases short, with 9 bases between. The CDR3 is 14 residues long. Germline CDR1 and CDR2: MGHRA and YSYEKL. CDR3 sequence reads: CASSQESGFYEQYF. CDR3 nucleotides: TGCGCCAGCAGCCAAGAATCGGGATTCTACGAGCAGTACTTC.

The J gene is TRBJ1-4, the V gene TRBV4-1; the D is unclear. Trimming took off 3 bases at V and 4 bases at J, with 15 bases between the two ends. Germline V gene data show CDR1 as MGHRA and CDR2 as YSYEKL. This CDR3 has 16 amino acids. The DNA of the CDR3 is TGCGCCAGCAGCCAGGCTGAGGCCGGGCTTAATGAAAAACTGTTTTTT. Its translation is CASSQAEAGLNEKLFF.

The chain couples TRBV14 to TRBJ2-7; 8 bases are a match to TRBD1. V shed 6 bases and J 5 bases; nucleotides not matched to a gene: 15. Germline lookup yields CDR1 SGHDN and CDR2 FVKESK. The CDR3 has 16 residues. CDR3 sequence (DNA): TGTGCCAGCAGTCGAGACCAGGGGGCATATCCCCACGAGCAGTACTTC. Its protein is CASSRDQGAYPHEQYF.

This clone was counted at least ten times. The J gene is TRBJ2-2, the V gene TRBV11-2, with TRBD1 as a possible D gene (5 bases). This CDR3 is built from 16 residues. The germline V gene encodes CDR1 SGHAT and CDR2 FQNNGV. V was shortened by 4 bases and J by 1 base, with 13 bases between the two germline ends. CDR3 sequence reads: CASSSSADKNTGELFF. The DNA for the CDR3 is TGTGCCAGCAGCTCATCCGCGGACAAGAACACCGGGGAGCTGTTTTTT.

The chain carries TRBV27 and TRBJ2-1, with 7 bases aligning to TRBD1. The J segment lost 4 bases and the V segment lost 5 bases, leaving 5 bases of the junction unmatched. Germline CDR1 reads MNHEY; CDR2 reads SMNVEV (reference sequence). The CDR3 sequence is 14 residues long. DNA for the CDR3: TGTGCCAGCAGTCTTGGACAGGATTACAATGAGCAGTTCTTC. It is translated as CASSLGQDYNEQFF.

The CDR3 reads CASSLLNSDGEQFF. The DNA of the CDR3 is TGTGCCAGCAGTTTACTCAACTCGGATGGTGAGCAGTTCTTC. The chain couples TRBV27 to TRBJ2-1; D unclear. Trimming stripped 2 bases from V and 9 bases from J, with 14 bases between. The CDR3 loop spans 14 amino acids. CDR1 and CDR2 from the germline V gene are MNHEY and SMNVEV (reference sequence).